The clone carrying this TCR beta chain was recorded a few times. Its antigen is as yet unknown. The record originates from a study of regulatory T cells in long-lasting Graves disease. Whole-study results and caveats: Lower TCR diversity was seen in persistent Graves' patients than in newly diagnosed ones. Under persistent disease, TRBV28, TRBJ1-2 and TRBJ2-5 were used preferentially.

Described time point: persistent/refractory GD, antithyroid drugs over 5 years with positive TRAb. RNA isolated from PBMCs was used to make the TCR library. All patients originated from an endocrinology department located in Xi'an, China. The germline CDR1 and CDR2 sequences are SEHNR and FQNEAQ (reference sequence). This CDR3 has 13 residues. The V gene lost 4 bases and the J gene lost 3 bases, with 9 bases spanning the gap. Relying on iRepertoire HTBI primers and Arm-PCR of CDR3 regions, the team built TCR beta libraries. Authors' analysis steps: From all samples, identification returned over 13 TRBJ and approximately 61 TRBV segments. In TCRdb, the multiplex PCR reads were re-called with MiXCR into one record per CDR3 protein. The V and J calls here are based on TCRdb, not the publication. Here the sample spans 650,000 to 700,000 distinct CDR3 sequences, 25% to 35% being singletons.

This specimen consisted of peripheral blood mononuclear cells (PBMCs), obtained when the disease was refractory, from a patient treated with antithyroid drugs. The chain is built from TRBV7-9 and TRBJ1-2; D is perhaps TRBD1 (6 bases). This receptor was obtained from a female donor with Graves disease. CDR3 nucleotide sequence: TGTGCCAGCAGCTCGGGACACTACTATGGCTACACCTTC. The encoded protein is CASSSGHYYGYTF.